This is a list of T cell receptor beta chains from one sample in a study of preoperative IRX-2 immunotherapy in early breast cancer. The data were produced by immunoSEQ multiplex PCR, yet TCRdb's version contains in-frame clones alone and is incomplete. The data hold 30,000 to 45,000 clones, with around four fifths observed a single time. The sample was lymph node tissue, taken after IRX-2 immunotherapy. These receptors came from a human donor with breast cancer. CDR3s include the opening cysteine and the closing phenylalanine or tryptophan. D genes are given only for firm matches. Expanded clones are given a class, and other clones once, few, many or no size at all.

d_gene,abundance,v_gene,j_gene,CDR3nt,CDR3aa
TRBD1,NA,TRBV4-1,TRBJ1-1,TGCGCCAGCAGCCAAACCAGGGGGAGGGCTTTCTTT,CASSQTRGRAFF
TRBD1,once,TRBV6-8,TRBJ2-7,TGTGCCAGCAGTTACGCCGGGACAGGGGGGTCCTACGAGCAGTACTTC,CASSYAGTGGSYEQYF
NA,NA,TRBV6-8,TRBJ1-5,TGTGCCAGCAGTTACTCGAGAGCGGGACAAAGCTTTAGCAATCAGCCCCAGCATTTT,CASSYSRAGQSFSNQPQHF
NA,once,TRBV11-1,TRBJ2-7,TGTGCCAGCAGCTCCATCAGGGCATTATCCTACGAGCAGTACTTC,CASSSIRALSYEQYF
NA,NA,TRBV19,TRBJ1-2,TGTGCCAGTGACTGGGGCGGCTATGGCTACACCTTC,CASDWGGYGYTF
NA,NA,TRBV2,TRBJ1-4,TGTGCCAGCAGAGTCCTTCGAGGGGCAACTGAAAAACTGTTTTTT,CASRVLRGATEKLFF
NA,medium-sized,TRBV14,TRBJ1-5,TGTGCCAGCAGCCAAGGAGATCAGCCCCAGCATTTT,CASSQGDQPQHF
NA,NA,TRBV11-3,TRBJ1-2,TGTGCCAGCAGCCCGTCCCCCACTAACTATGGCTACACCTTC,CASSPSPTNYGYTF
TRBD1,NA,TRBV6-8,TRBJ2-1,TGTGCCAGCAGTTGGGGACAGGGTACGAACAATGAGCAGTTCTTC,CASSWGQGTNNEQFF
NA,few,TRBV23-1,TRBJ1-6,TGCGCCAGCAGCCAAGATCTTTCGGGTTCTGGTTCACCCCTCCACTTT,CASSQDLSGSGSPLHF
NA,NA,TRBV6-8,TRBJ1-1,TGTGCCAGCACTCCTTTGGCAGGGGCGAACACTGAAGCTTTCTTT,CASTPLAGANTEAFF
TRBD1,NA,TRBV6-8,TRBJ1-6,TGTGCCAGCACTTCCGGGACAGCGTATAATTCACCCCTCCACTTT,CASTSGTAYNSPLHF
TRBD1,NA,TRBV11-3,TRBJ1-6,TGTGCCAGCTCAGCCGGGACAGGGAATTCACCCCTCCACTTT,CASSAGTGNSPLHF
NA,few,TRBV6-8,TRBJ2-5,TGTGCCAGCAGTTACGACAGGCAGGGCCAAGAGACCCAGTACTTC,CASSYDRQGQETQYF
TRBD1,NA,TRBV29-1,TRBJ1-4,TGCAGCGTAAAGGAAACAGGGGGCAACGAAAAACTGTTTTTT,CSVKETGGNEKLFF
NA,NA,TRBV19,TRBJ1-2,TGTGCCAGTATCCCCCGCGGGGCAGCCTATGGCTACACCTTC,CASIPRGAAYGYTF
NA,NA,TRBV12-5,TRBJ1-2,TGTGCCATACAAAGGGCGGGGGCTGACTATGGCTACACCTTC,CAIQRAGADYGYTF
NA,NA,TRBV2,TRBJ2-7,TGTGCCAGCAGTCCTTTTGACGGGCCGGATCCCTACGAGCAGTACTTC,CASSPFDGPDPYEQYF
NA,NA,TRBV28,TRBJ1-2,TGTGCCAGCAGTTTGGGATATAACTATGGCTACACCTTC,CASSLGYNYGYTF
NA,NA,TRBV7-6,TRBJ1-2,TGTGCCAGCAGCCCGCCGTCGCCATCCTATGGCTACACCTTC,CASSPPSPSYGYTF